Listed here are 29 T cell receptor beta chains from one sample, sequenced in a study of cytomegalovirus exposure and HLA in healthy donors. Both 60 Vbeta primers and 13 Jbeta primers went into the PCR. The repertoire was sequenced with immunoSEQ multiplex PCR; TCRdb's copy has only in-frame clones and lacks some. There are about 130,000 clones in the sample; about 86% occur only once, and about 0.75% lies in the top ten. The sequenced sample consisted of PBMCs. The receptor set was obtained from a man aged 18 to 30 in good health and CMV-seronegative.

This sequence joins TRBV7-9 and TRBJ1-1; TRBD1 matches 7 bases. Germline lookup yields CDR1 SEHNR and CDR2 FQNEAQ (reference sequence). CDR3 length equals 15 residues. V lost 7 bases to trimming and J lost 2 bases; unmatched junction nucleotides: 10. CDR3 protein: CASTGVGQQNTEAFF. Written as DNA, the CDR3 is TGTGCCAGCACCGGGGTGGGACAGCAAAACACTGAAGCTTTCTTT.

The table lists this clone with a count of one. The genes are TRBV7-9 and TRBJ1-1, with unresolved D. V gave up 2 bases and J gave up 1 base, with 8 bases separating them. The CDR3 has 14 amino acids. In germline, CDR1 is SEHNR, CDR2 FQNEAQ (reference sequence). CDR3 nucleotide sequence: TGTGCCAGCAGCTTACTAAGTGGGAACACTGAAGCTTTCTTT. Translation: CASSLLSGNTEAFF.

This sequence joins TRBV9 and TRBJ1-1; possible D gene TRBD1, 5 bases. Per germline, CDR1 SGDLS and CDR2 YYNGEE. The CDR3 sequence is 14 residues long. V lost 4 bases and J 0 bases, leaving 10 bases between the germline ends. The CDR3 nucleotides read TGTGCCAGCAGCTCCTTAGGGGTGAACACTGAAGCTTTCTTT. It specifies CASSSLGVNTEAFF.

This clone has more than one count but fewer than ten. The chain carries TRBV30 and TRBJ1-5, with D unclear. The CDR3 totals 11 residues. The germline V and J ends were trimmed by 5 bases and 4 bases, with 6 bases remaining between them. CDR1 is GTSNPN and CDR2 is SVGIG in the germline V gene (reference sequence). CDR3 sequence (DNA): TGTGCCTGGGGGAGGAATCAGCCCCAGCATTTT. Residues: CAWGRNQPQHF.

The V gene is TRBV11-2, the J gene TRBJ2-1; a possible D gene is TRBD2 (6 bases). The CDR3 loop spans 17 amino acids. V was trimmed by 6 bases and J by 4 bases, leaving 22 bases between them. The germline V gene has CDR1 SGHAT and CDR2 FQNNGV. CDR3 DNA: TGTGCCAGCAGACACGCAGACGCGGGGCTTCCGTACAATGAGCAGTTCTTC. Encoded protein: CASRHADAGLPYNEQFF.

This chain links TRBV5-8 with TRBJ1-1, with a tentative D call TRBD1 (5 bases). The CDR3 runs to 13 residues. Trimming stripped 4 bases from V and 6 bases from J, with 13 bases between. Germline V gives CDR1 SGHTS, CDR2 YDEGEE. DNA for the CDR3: TGTGCCAGCAGCCACGGACACCGCGCTGAAGCTTTCTTT. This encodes CASSHGHRAEAFF.

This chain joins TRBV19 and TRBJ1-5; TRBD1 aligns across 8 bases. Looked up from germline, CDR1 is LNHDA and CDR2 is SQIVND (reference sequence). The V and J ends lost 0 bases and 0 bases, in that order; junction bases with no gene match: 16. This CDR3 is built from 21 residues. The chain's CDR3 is CASSIDSRKRQGKYSNQPQHF. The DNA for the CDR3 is TGTGCCAGTAGTATAGATAGTAGGAAGAGACAGGGGAAATATAGCAATCAGCCCCAGCATTTT. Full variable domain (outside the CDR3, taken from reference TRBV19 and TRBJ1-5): DGGITQSPKYLFRKEGQNVTLSCEQNLNHDAMYWYRQDPGQGLRLIYYSQIVNDFQKGDIAEGYSVSREKKESFPLTVTSAQKNPTAFYLCASSIDSRKRQGKYSNQPQHFGDGTRLSIL.

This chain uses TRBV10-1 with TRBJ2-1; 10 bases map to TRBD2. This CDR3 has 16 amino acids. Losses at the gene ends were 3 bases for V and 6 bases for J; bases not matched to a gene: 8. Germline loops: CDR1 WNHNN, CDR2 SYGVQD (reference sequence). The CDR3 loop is CASSEGTSVIFNEQFF. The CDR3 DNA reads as TGCGCCAGCAGTGAAGGGACTAGCGTCATATTCAATGAGCAGTTCTTC.

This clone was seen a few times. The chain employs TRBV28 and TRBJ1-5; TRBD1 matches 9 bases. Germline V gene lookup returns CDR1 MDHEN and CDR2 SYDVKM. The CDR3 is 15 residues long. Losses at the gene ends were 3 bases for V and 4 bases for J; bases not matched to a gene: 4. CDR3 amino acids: CASSFATGGNQPQHF. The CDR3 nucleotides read TGTGCCAGCAGTTTTGCGACAGGGGGAAATCAGCCCCAGCATTTT.

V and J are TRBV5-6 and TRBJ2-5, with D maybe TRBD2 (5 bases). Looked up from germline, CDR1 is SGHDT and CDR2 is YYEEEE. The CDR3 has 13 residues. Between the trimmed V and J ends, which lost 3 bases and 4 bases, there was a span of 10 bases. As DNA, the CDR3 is TGTGCCAGCAGCTCCGGGATAGGAGAGACCCAGTACTTC. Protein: CASSSGIGETQYF. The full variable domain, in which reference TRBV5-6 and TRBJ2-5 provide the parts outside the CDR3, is DAGVTQSPTHLIKTRGQQVTLRCSPKSGHDTVSWYQQALGQGPQFIFQYYEEEERQRGNFPDRFSGHQFPNYSSELNVNALLLGDSALYLCASSSGIGETQYFGPGTRLLVL.

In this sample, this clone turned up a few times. The CDR3 DNA reads as TGTGCCAGCACCTATCCAGGAGGCACTGAAGCTTTCTTT. It specifies CASTYPGGTEAFF. This chain connects TRBV6-5 to TRBJ1-1; D ambiguous. The CDR3 totals 13 residues. The ends were cut back, 7 bases at V and 4 bases at J, with 13 bases in the middle. CDR1 is MNHEY, CDR2 SVGAGI, per germline.

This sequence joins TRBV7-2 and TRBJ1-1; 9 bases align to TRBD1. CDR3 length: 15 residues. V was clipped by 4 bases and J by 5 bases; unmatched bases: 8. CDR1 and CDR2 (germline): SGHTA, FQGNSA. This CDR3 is CASSSPGQGQTEAFF. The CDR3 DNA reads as TGTGCCAGCAGCTCACCCGGACAGGGGCAAACTGAAGCTTTCTTT.

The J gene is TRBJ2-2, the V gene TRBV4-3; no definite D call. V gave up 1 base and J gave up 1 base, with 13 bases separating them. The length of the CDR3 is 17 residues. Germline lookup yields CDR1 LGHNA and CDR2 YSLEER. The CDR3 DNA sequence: TGCGCCAGCAGCCAAGTTGAATGGCGACTGAACACCGGGGAGCTGTTTTTT. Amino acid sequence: CASSQVEWRLNTGELFF.

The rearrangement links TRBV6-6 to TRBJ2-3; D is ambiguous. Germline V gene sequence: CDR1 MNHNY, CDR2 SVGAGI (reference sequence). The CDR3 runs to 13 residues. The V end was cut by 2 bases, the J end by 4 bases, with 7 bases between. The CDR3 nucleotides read TGTGCCAGCAGTTACATGCGTTCAGATACGCAGTATTTT. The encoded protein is CASSYMRSDTQYF.

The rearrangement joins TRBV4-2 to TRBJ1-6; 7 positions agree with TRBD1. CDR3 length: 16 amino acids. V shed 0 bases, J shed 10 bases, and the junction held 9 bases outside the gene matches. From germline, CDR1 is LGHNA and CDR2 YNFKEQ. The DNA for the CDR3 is TGTGCCAGCAGCCAAGATCGTCGAGGGGGCGAATCACCCCTCCACTTT. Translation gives CASSQDRRGGESPLHF.

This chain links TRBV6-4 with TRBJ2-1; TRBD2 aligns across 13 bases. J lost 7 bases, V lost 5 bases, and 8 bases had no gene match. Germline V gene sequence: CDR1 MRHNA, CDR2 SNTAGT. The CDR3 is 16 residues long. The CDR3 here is CASSLTSGGMMNEQFF. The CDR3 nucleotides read TGTGCCAGCAGTCTGACTAGCGGGGGGATGATGAATGAGCAGTTCTTC.

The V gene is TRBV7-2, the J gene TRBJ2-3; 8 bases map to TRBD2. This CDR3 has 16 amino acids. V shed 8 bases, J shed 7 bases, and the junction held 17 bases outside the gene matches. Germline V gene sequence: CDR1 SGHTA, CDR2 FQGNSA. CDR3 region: CASAPLSRGGLHTQYF. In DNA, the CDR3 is TGTGCCAGCGCACCCCTGAGCCGGGGGGGCCTACATACGCAGTATTTT.

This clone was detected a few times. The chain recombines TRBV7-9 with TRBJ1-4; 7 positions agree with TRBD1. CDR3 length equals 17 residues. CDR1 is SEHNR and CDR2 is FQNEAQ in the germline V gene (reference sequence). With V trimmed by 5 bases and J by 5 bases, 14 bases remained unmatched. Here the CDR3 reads CASSLSPGTDLNEKLFF. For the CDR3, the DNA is TGTGCCAGCAGCCTCAGTCCCGGGACAGACTTAAATGAAAAACTGTTTTTT.

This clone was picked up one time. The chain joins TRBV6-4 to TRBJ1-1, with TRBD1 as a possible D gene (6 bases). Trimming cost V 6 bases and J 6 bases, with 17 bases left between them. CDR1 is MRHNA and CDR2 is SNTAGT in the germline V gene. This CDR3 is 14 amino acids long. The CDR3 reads CASRRQADDPEAFF. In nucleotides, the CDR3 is TGTGCCAGCAGAAGACAGGCTGATGATCCTGAAGCTTTCTTT.

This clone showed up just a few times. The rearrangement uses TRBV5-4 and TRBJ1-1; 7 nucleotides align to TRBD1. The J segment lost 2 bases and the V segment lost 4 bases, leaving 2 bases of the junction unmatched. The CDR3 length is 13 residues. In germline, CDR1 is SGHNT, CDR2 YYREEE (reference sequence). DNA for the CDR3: TGTGCCAGCAGCGACAGGGTTAACACTGAAGCTTTCTTT. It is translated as CASSDRVNTEAFF.

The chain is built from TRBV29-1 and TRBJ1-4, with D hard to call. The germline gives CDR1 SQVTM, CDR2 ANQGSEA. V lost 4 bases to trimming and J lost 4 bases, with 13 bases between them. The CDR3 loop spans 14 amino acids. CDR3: CSVAPSGNNEKLFF. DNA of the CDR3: TGCAGCGTTGCCCCTTCGGGTAATAATGAAAAACTGTTTTTT.

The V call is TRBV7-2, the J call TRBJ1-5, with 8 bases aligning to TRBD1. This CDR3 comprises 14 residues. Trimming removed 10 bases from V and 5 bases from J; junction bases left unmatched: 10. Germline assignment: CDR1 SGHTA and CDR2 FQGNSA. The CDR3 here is CATGRTGRDQPQHF. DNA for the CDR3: TGTGCCACCGGGAGGACAGGGAGAGATCAGCCCCAGCATTTT.

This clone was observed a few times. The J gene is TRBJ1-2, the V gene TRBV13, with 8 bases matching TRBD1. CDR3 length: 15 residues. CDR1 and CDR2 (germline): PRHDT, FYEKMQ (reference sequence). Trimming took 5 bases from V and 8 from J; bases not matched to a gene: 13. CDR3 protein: CASSRSRGRLEGYTF. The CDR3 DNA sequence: TGTGCCAGCAGCAGATCCAGGGGGCGCCTGGAAGGCTACACCTTC. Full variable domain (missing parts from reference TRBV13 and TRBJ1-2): AAGVIQSPRHLIKEKRETATLKCYPIPRHDTVYWYQQGPGQDPQFLISFYEKMQSDKGSIPDRFSAQQFSDYHSELNMSSLELGDSALYFCASSRSRGRLEGYTFGSGTRLTVV.

CDR3 coding DNA: TGTGCCAGCAGCTCCTCAGACAGGGCGGACAATGAGCAGTTCTTC. It encodes CASSSSDRADNEQFF. V gene TRBV7-9 combines with J gene TRBJ2-1; the match to TRBD1 covers 7 bases. V lost 4 bases to trimming and J lost 5 bases; unmatched junction nucleotides: 8. The V gene's germline CDR1 is SEHNR and CDR2 FQNEAQ (reference sequence). This CDR3 contains 15 residues.

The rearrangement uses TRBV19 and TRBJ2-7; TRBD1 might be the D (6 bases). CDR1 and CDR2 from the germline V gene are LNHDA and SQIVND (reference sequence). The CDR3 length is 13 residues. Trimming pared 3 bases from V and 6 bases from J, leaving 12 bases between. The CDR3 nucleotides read TGTGCCAGTAGTATTGGGACACTTAGCGAGCAGTACTTC. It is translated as CASSIGTLSEQYF.

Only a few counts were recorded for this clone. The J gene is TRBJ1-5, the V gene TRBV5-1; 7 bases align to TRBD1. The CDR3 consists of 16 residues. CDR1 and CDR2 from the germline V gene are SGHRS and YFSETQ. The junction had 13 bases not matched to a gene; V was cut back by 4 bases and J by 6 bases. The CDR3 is CASSPTGTAMGQPQHF. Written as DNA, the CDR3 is TGCGCCAGCAGCCCCACAGGGACAGCGATGGGTCAGCCCCAGCATTTT.

The CDR3 DNA follows: TGTGCCAGCAGCTTAGTGCACGGGTCCATCTCTGGAAACACCATATATTTT. It codes for CASSLVHGSISGNTIYF. V and J are TRBV11-2 and TRBJ1-3, with D hard to call. Germline CDR1 reads SGHAT; CDR2 reads FQNNGV. This CDR3 is built from 17 residues. V gave up 1 base and J gave up 0 bases, with 13 bases separating them.

For the CDR3, the DNA is TGTGCCAGCAGTTTAACCGACAGAACCTATGGCTACACCTTC. Translating gives CASSLTDRTYGYTF. This chain links TRBV7-8 with TRBJ1-2, with D tentatively TRBD1 (5 bases). V gave up 6 bases and J gave up 4 bases, with 15 bases separating them. Per germline, CDR1 SGHVS and CDR2 FQNEAQ. The CDR3 sequence is 14 residues long. Supplemented by reference TRBV7-8 and TRBJ1-2, the full variable domain reads GAGVSQSPRYKVAKRGQDVALRCDPISGHVSLFWYQQALGQGPEFLTYFQNEAQLDKSGLPSDRFFAERPEGSVSTLKIQRTQQEDSAVYLCASSLTDRTYGYTFGSGTRLTVV.

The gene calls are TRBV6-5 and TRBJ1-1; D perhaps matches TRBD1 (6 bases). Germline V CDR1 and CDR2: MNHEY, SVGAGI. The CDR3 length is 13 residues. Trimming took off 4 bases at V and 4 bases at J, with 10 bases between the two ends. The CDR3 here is CASSSQGFTEAFF. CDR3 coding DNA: TGTGCCAGCAGTTCACAGGGATTCACTGAAGCTTTCTTT.